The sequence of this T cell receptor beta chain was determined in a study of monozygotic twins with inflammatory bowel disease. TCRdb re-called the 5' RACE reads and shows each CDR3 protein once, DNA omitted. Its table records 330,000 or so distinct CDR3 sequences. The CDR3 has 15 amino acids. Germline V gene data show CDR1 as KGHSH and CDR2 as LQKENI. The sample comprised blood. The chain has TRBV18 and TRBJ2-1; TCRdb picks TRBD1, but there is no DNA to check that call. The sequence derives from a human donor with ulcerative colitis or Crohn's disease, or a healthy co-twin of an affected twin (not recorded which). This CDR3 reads CASSPENGAYNEQFF.